Listed here are 19 T cell receptor beta chains from one sample, sequenced in a study of identifying expanded T cells in peripheral blood. Assay: immunoSEQ multiplex PCR; the TCRdb copy retains only in-frame clones and omits some. The table includes 100,000 to 150,000 clones, roughly 84% detected once. The specimen was blood. The receptors were sampled from a person aged 18 to 75 in good health.

Worth noting for this clone: At the DNA level, this CDR3 is encoded by other sequences in the same sample as well. The CDR3 reads CASSLQTDSGNTIYF. The DNA of the CDR3 is TGTGCCAGCTCACTTCAGACCGATTCTGGAAACACCATATATTTT. This chain uses TRBV18 with TRBJ1-3; D not certain. CDR1 is KGHSH, CDR2 LQKENI, per germline. The V and J ends lost 4 bases and 1 base respectively, with 11 bases between them. CDR3 size: 15 residues. The variable domain in full, with the rest retrieved from reference TRBV18 and TRBJ1-3, is NAGVMQNPRHLVRRRGQEARLRCSPMKGHSHVYWYRQLPEEGLKFMVYLQKENIIDESGMPKERFSAEFPKEGPSILRIQQVVRGDSAAYFCASSLQTDSGNTIYFGEGSWLTVV.

This clone came up once. This chain uses TRBV4-1 with TRBJ1-2, with 8 positions matching TRBD1. Per germline, CDR1 MGHRA and CDR2 YSYEKL. The CDR3 runs to 15 residues. With 0 bases clipped from V and 3 bases from J, the junction kept 3 bases outside the gene matches. The CDR3 protein is CASSQDQTGDYGYTF. CDR3 sequence (DNA): TGCGCCAGCAGCCAAGATCAGACAGGGGACTATGGCTACACCTTC.

This chain connects TRBV18 to TRBJ2-1, with D tentatively TRBD1 or TRBD2 (5 bases each). Trimming stripped 3 bases from V and 3 bases from J, with 12 bases between. The germline V gene encodes CDR1 KGHSH and CDR2 LQKENI. The CDR3 spans 15 residues. CDR3 sequence (DNA): TGTGCCAGCTCACCGGGGGTTTTCGGCTACAATGAGCAGTTCTTC. Translated, it gives CASSPGVFGYNEQFF.

The chain carries TRBV6-6 and TRBJ1-4, with TRBD1 as a possible D gene (5 bases). The CDR3 sequence is 15 residues long. Trimming left V 5 bases short and J 4 bases short, with 14 bases between. Germline loops: CDR1 MNHNY, CDR2 SVGAGI (reference sequence). CDR3 amino acids: CASSPSRGGNEKLFF. CDR3 DNA sequence: TGTGCCAGCAGTCCCAGCCGGGGGGGTAATGAAAAACTGTTTTTT.

The rearrangement links TRBV30 to TRBJ1-1; 10 positions match TRBD1. This CDR3 comprises 11 residues. The germline gives CDR1 GTSNPN, CDR2 SVGIG (reference sequence). Trimming cost V 8 bases and J 4 bases; bases outside gene matches: 1. In DNA, the CDR3 is TGTGCCCGGACAGGGGGCACTGAAGCTTTCTTT. Protein sequence: CARTGGTEAFF.

CDR3 sequence reads: CASSESTGRPQPQHF. CDR3 DNA: TGTGCCAGCAGTGAATCCACAGGGAGGCCTCAGCCCCAGCATTTT. The chain combines TRBV2 with TRBJ1-5, with D perhaps TRBD1 (6 bases). Between the trimmed V and J ends, which lost 2 bases and 6 bases, there was a span of 14 bases. Germline CDR1 is SNHLY and CDR2 is FYNNEI. CDR3 size: 15 residues.

This chain joins TRBV25-1 and TRBJ2-7, with D possibly matching TRBD2 (6 bases). The germline V gene encodes CDR1 MGHDK and CDR2 SYGVNS. V shed 10 bases and J shed 2 bases, with 21 bases lying between them. There are 15 residues in the CDR3. This CDR3 is CATQTSHGGAYEQYF. CDR3 bases: TGTGCCACCCAGACCTCCCACGGAGGGGCCTACGAGCAGTACTTC.

This rearrangement joins TRBV10-2 to TRBJ2-1; 10 bases agree with TRBD2. The CDR3 is 17 residues long. In germline, CDR1 is WSHSY, CDR2 SAAADI. V lost 3 bases and J lost 9; bases outside the gene matches: 14. The CDR3 is CASSDRLSGGASTEQFF. CDR3 DNA: TGCGCCAGCAGTGATCGTTTAAGCGGGGGGGCAAGCACTGAGCAGTTCTTC.

The rearrangement joins TRBV4-2 to TRBJ2-7; D is possibly TRBD1 (5 bases). V was pared by 5 bases and J by 4 bases, with 12 bases between. The CDR3 extends over 13 amino acids. Germline V lookup: CDR1 LGHNA, CDR2 YNFKEQ. The DNA of the CDR3 is TGTGCCAGCAGCTTGCAGGGCTTGTACGAGCAGTACTTC. Amino acids: CASSLQGLYEQYF.

The V gene is TRBV12-5, the J gene TRBJ1-6; D is ambiguous. With 1 base removed from V and 7 bases from J, the gap between germline ends came to 5 bases. Per germline, CDR1 LGHNT and CDR2 FRNRAP. The CDR3 covers 13 residues. CDR3 amino acids: CASGLAVNSPLHF. Here the CDR3 DNA reads TGTGCTAGTGGTTTGGCCGTAAATTCACCCCTCCACTTT. The full variable domain, rest sourced from reference TRBV12-5 and TRBJ1-6, is DARVTQTPRHKVTEMGQEVTMRCQPILGHNTVFWYRQTMMQGLELLAYFRNRAPLDDSGMPKDRFSAEMPDATLATLKIQPSEPRDSAVYFCASGLAVNSPLHFGNGTRLTVT.

The sample holds a few counts of this clone. This sequence joins TRBV7-9 and TRBJ1-1; D gene unclear. Germline-derived CDR1 and CDR2 are SEHNR and FQNEAQ (reference sequence). Trimming pared 5 bases from V and 5 bases from J, leaving 6 bases between. The CDR3 spans 11 residues. The CDR3, as DNA: TGTGCCAGCAGCCAAGGGACTGAAGCTTTCTTT. Translation gives CASSQGTEAFF.

This chain connects TRBV25-1 to TRBJ2-7; 8 bases agree with TRBD2. The junction had 8 bases not matched to a gene; V was cut back by 4 bases and J by 3 bases. Germline lookup yields CDR1 MGHDK and CDR2 SYGVNS. This CDR3 is built from 15 residues. The CDR3 coding sequence is TGTGCCAGCAGTGGGACCCTAGCGGGTGACTACGAGCAGTACTTC. Its translation: CASSGTLAGDYEQYF.

V gene TRBV19 combines with J gene TRBJ2-2, with D possibly TRBD1 on 6 matching bases. The V end was cut by 7 bases, the J end by 1 base, with 13 bases between. Germline CDR1 reads LNHDA; CDR2 reads SQIVND (reference sequence). CDR3 size: 15 residues. CDR3 protein: CASTFRGLNTGELFF. CDR3 DNA sequence: TGTGCCAGTACTTTTAGGGGGTTGAACACCGGGGAGCTGTTTTTT.

The CDR3 reads CASSQESRLTEAFF. The CDR3 DNA sequence: TGCGCCAGCAGCCAAGAATCCAGGCTCACTGAAGCTTTCTTT. The rearrangement uses TRBV4-1 and TRBJ1-1; D unresolved. The length of the CDR3 is 14 residues. From germline, CDR1 is MGHRA and CDR2 YSYEKL. Trimming took off 0 bases at V and 4 bases at J, with 9 bases between the two ends.

The V and J genes are TRBV5-1 and TRBJ1-2, with D uncertain. Germline V lookup: CDR1 SGHRS, CDR2 YFSETQ. V was shortened by 1 base and J by 2 bases, with 9 bases between the two germline ends. The CDR3 sequence is 14 residues long. The CDR3 nucleotides read TGCGCCAGCAGCTTGAGGCAGCCGAACTATGGCTACACCTTC. It codes for CASSLRQPNYGYTF.

The chain links TRBV4-1 to TRBJ2-7; D gene uncertain. The germline V and J ends were trimmed by 0 bases and 5 bases, with 8 bases remaining between them. This CDR3 has 13 residues. CDR1 and CDR2 from the germline V gene are MGHRA and YSYEKL. In DNA, the CDR3 is TGCGCCAGCAGCCAAGATACAAGGGACGAGCAGTACTTC. As protein: CASSQDTRDEQYF.

The chain combines TRBV15 with TRBJ1-2; no clear D gene. With 3 bases removed from V and 4 bases from J, the gap between germline ends came to 12 bases. The CDR3 is made up of 14 amino acids. CDR1 is LNHNV, CDR2 YYDKDF, per germline (reference sequence). This CDR3 is CATSRVPKSYGYTF. CDR3 bases: TGTGCCACCAGCAGGGTCCCCAAAAGCTATGGCTACACCTTC.

The chain has TRBV19 and TRBJ1-6, with D uncertain. Germline V gene data show CDR1 as LNHDA and CDR2 as SQIVND (reference sequence). This CDR3 comprises 12 residues. Trimming pared 3 bases from V and 7 bases from J, leaving 4 bases between. This CDR3 reads CASSIGNSPLHF. CDR3 nucleotides: TGTGCCAGTAGTATCGGAAATTCACCCCTCCACTTT.

The chain links TRBV5-8 to TRBJ1-6; a weak D match, TRBD1 (5 bases). The CDR3 contains 13 residues. From germline, CDR1 is SGHTS and CDR2 YDEGEE. Between the trimmed V and J ends, which lost 3 bases and 10 bases, there was a span of 11 bases. CDR3 sequence (DNA): TGTGCCAGCAGCTCCACCTGGGGGTCACCCCTCCACTTT. Its translation: CASSSTWGSPLHF. Combining the CDR3 with reference TRBV5-8 and TRBJ1-6 gives the whole variable domain EAGVTQSPTHLIKTRGQQATLRCSPISGHTSVYWYQQALGLGLQFLLWYDEGEERNRGNFPPRFSGRQFPNYSSELNVNALELEDSALYLCASSSTWGSPLHFGNGTRLTVT.